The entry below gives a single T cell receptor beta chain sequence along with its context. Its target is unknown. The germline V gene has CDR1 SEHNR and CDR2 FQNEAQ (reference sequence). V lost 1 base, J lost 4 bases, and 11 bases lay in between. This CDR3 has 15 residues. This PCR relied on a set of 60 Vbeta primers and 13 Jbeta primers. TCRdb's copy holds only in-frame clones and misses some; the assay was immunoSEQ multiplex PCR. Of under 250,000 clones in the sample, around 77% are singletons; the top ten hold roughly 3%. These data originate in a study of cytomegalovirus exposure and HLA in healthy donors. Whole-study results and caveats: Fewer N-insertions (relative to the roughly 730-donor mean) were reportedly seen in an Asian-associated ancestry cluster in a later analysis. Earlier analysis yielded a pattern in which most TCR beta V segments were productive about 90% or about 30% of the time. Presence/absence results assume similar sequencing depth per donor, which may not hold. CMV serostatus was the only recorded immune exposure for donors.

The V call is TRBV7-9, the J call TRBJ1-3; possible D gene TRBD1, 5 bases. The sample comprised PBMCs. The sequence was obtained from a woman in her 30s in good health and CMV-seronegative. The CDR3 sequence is CASSLDRTSGNTIYF. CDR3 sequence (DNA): TGTGCCAGCAGCTTAGATCGGACATCCGGAAACACCATATATTTT.